This section outlines one TCR beta chain sequence together with its context. The assay was immunoSEQ multiplex PCR, and TCRdb's table has in-frame clones only and misses some. The sample lists 150,000 to 200,000 clones, about 83% occurring once. The data are from a study of blood T cell repertoires in COVID-19. Study at large: The study drew acute and convalescent COVID-19 samples from the United States, Italy and Spain. T cells, B-cell-depleted T cells, or PBMCs provided the cDNA or gDNA that served as material.

The CDR3 loop spans 15 amino acids. V gave up 3 bases and J gave up 4 bases, with 16 bases separating them. The germline gives CDR1 KGHSH, CDR2 LQKENI. The chain links TRBV18 to TRBJ2-7, with D maybe TRBD1 (5 bases). This sequence was found in a human donor in a cohort sampled during active COVID-19. Sequencing used peripheral blood. CDR3 nucleotides: TGTGCCAGCTCACCCCCGGGCAGGGAAGGTTACGAGCAGTACTTC. This translates into CASSPPGREGYEQYF.